This TCR beta chain is drawn from a study of T cell clusters in autoimmune cytopenias. TRB rearrangements were amplified by touch-down multiplex PCR with mixed TRB-A/B primers. TCRdb reprocessed the multiplex PCR reads and reports one entry per CDR3 protein, with no DNA. Recorded for this sample: approximately 13,000 distinct CDR3 sequences. Roughly 38,000 genome equivalents of blood DNA were amplified for TRB. Study-wide results and limits: Clustering suggested that physiological T cell clusters were missing in primary autoimmune cytopenia patients.

The CDR3 covers 11 residues. Germline lookup yields CDR1 SGHNT and CDR2 YENEEA. Judged by frequency, this clonotype is medium-sized. Its antigen is currently unknown. These data were also filed under a second study, of T cell repertoires in aging, cancer and after chemotherapy.

The chain employs TRBV11-3 and TRBJ2-1. The clonotype was recovered from a human donor in good health. The sample comprised peripheral blood. The CDR3 sequence: CASSLGGEQFF.